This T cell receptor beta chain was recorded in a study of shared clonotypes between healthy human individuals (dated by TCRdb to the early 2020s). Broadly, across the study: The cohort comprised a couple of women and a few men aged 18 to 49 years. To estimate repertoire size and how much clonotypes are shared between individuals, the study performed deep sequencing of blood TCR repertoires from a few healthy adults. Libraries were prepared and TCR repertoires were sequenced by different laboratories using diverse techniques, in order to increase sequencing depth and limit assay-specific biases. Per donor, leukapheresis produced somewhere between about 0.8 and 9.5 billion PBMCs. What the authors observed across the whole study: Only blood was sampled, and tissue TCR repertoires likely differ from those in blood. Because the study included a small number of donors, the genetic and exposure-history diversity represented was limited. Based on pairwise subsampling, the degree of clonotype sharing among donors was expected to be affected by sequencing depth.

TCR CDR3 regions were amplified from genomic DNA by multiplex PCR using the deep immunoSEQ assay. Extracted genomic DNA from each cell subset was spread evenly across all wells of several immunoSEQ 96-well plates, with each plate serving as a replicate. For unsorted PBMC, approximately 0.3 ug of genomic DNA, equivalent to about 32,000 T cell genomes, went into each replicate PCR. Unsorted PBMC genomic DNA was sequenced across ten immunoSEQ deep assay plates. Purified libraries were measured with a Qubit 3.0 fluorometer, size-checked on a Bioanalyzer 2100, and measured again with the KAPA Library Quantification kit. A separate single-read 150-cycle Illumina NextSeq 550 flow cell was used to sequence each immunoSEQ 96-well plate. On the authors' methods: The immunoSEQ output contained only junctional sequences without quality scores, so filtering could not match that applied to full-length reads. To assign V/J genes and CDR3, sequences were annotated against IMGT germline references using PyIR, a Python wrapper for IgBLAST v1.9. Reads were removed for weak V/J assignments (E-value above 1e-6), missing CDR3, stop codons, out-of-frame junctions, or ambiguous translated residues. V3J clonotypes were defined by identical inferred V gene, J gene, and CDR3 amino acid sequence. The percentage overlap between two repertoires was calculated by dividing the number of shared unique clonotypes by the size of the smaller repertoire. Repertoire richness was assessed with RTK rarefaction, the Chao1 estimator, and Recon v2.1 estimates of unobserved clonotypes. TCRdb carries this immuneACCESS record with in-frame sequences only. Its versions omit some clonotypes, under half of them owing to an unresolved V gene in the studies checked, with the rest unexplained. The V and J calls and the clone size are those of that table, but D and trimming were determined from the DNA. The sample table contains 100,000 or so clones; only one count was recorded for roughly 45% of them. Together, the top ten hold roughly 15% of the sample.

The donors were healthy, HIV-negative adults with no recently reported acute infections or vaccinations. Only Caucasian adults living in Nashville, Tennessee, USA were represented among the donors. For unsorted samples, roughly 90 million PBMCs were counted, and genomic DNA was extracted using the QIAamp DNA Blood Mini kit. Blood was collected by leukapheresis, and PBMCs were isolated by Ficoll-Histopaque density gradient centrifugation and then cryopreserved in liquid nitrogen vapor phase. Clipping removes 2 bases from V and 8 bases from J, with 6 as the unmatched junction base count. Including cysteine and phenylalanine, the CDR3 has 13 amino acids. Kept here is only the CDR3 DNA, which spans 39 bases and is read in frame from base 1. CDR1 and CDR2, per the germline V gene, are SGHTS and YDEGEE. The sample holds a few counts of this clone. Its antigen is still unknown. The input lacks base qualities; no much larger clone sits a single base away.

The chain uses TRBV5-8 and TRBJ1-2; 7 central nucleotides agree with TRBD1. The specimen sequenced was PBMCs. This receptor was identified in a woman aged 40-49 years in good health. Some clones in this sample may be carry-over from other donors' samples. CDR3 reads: CASSFLTGTGYTF. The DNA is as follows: TGTGCCAGCAGCTTTCTGACAGGGACCGGCTACACCTTC.